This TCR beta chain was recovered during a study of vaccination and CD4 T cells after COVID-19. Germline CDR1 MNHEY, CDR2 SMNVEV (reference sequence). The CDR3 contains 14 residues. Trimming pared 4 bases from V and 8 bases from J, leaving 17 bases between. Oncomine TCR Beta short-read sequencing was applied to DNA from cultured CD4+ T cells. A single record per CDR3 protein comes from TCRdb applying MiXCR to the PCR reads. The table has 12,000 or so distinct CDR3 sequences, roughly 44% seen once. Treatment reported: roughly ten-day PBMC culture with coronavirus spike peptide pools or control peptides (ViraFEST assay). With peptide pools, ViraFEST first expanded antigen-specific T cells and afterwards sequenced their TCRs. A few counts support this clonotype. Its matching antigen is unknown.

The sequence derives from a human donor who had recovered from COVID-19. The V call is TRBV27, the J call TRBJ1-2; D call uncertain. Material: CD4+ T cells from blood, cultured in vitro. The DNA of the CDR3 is TGTGCCAGCAGTTCGGTAGAGGGCAACACCGGCTACACCTTC. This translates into CASSSVEGNTGYTF.